This T cell receptor beta chain was captured in a study of blood T cell repertoires in COVID-19. Study information: Sites in the United States, Italy and Spain provided acute and convalescent COVID-19 samples.

The CDR3 consists of 16 residues. The germline V gene encodes CDR1 SNHLY and CDR2 FYNNEI. The J segment lost 3 bases and the V segment lost 3 bases, leaving 9 bases of the junction unmatched. Sequencing used immunoSEQ multiplex PCR; TCRdb keeps in-frame clones, though not all of them. Of more than 55,000 clones listed, 85% to 90% are singletons. The chain combines TRBV2 with TRBJ2-7; 9 bases line up with TRBD2. The source of this sequence is a man aged 45-65 years with active COVID-19. The sample consisted of peripheral blood. The CDR3 DNA sequence: TGTGCCAGCAGTGATGGTGGTAGCGGGAGAAGCTACGAGCAGTACTTC. This sequence encodes CASSDGGSGRSYEQYF.